This section outlines one T cell receptor beta chain sequence together with its context. Its antigen is unidentified. These data are taken from a study of shared clonotypes between healthy human individuals. General study findings and limits: The researchers took only blood, and tissue repertoires probably look different. About 5% of naive CD4 clonotypes were shared across a handful of donors.

Germline V gene data show CDR1 as MNHNY and CDR2 as SVGAGI (reference sequence). V shed 0 bases and J shed 3 bases, with 6 bases lying between them. The CDR3 has 13 residues. The method was immunoSEQ multiplex PCR; TCRdb's version includes in-frame clones alone and lacks a portion of them. This sample carries roughly 660,000 clones, roughly 88% of them seen once, and the ten largest clones take roughly 36%. The TCR was taken from a man aged 18 to 29 in good health. Some clones in this sample may be carry-over from other donors' samples. The chain employs TRBV6-6 and TRBJ2-7; D remains unclear. Sequencing used memory CD8+ T cells from PBMCs. As for subset: CD45RO+ cells pooled with CCR7-negative TemRA cells. Here the CDR3 DNA reads TGTGCCAGCAGTTACTCAGGTTACTACGAGCAGTACTTC. It codes for CASSYSGYYEQYF.